A single sample gave rise to the 24 T cell receptor beta chains below, sequenced in a study of CD8 T cells in Susac syndrome. Random hexamers primed reverse transcription of roughly 0.45 to 1 ug RNA. Each CDR3 protein gets one entry after TCRdb re-called the immunoSEQ multiplex PCR reads with MiXCR. The sample records about 190,000 distinct CDR3 sequences, more than 90% being singletons. Sequences were obtained from CD4+ T cells from PBMCs. These receptors came from a human donor with Susac syndrome.

The chain is built from TRBV30 and TRBJ1-3; unclear D gene. The length of the CDR3 is 11 residues. Germline CDR1 is GTSNPN and CDR2 is SVGIG (reference sequence). The V end lost 0 bases, the J end lost 4 bases, and 1 base lay between the germline ends. DNA of the CDR3: TGTGCCTGGAGTGTGGGAAACACCATATATTTT. It encodes CAWSVGNTIYF.

The genes are TRBV18 and TRBJ1-3; D remains ambiguous. CDR3 length: 14 residues. The V end was cut by 0 bases, the J end by 4 bases, with 7 bases between. Per germline, CDR1 KGHSH and CDR2 LQKENI. CDR3 sequence: CASSPPGTGNTIYF. Here the CDR3 DNA reads TGTGCCAGCTCACCACCCGGTACCGGAAACACCATATATTTT. Full variable domain (remainder filled in from reference TRBV18 and TRBJ1-3): NAGVMQNPRHLVRRRGQEARLRCSPMKGHSHVYWYRQLPEEGLKFMVYLQKENIIDESGMPKERFSAEFPKEGPSILRIQQVVRGDSAAYFCASSPPGTGNTIYFGEGSWLTVV.

The chain is built from TRBV4-1 and TRBJ1-2; D is unclear. CDR1 MGHRA and CDR2 YSYEKL come from the germline V gene. This CDR3 has 16 residues. The V end was cut by 7 bases, the J end by 3 bases, with 21 bases between. CDR3 nucleotide sequence: TGCGCCAGCACGGACGGGAGGTCCTCAAATTACTATGGCTACACCTTC. Translation gives CASTDGRSSNYYGYTF.

This chain connects TRBV19 to TRBJ2-7; a weak D match, TRBD1 (6 bases). Trimming shortened V by 2 bases and J by 11 bases, and 16 bases separated the two germline ends. Germline V gene sequence: CDR1 LNHDA, CDR2 SQIVND (reference sequence). The CDR3 covers 13 residues. CDR3 loop: CASSITPGQGKYF. The CDR3 nucleotides read TGTGCCAGTAGTATAACCCCAGGCCAGGGGAAGTACTTC.

The CDR3 reads CASSLPPGTSSRNEQYF. The CDR3 DNA is TGTGCCAGCAGTTTACCCCCCGGGACCTCTTCGCGGAACGAGCAGTACTTC. The rearrangement links TRBV12-3 or TRBV12-4 to TRBJ2-7, with D perhaps given as TRBD1 or TRBD2 (5 bases each). Trimming took off 2 bases at V and 5 bases at J, with 22 bases between the two ends. The CDR3 contains 17 residues.

V usage is TRBV4-2 and J usage is TRBJ1-2; the D is unclear. The CDR3 is 15 amino acids. Germline assignment: CDR1 LGHNA and CDR2 YNFKEQ. Trimming cost V 0 bases and J 0 bases, with 8 bases left between them. The CDR3 region has the DNA TGTGCCAGCAGCCAAGATCGATCCGCTAACTATGGCTACACCTTC. It specifies CASSQDRSANYGYTF.

This sequence joins TRBV6-1 and TRBJ2-5; TRBD1 is a possible D gene (6 bases). The CDR3 is made up of 14 amino acids. The germline V gene has CDR1 MNHNS and CDR2 SASEGT. Trimming pared 9 bases from V and 2 bases from J, leaving 16 bases between. In nucleotides, the CDR3 is TGTGCCAGTGACCCGGGACACCAACAAGAGACCCAGTACTTC. It translates to CASDPGHQQETQYF.

V and J are TRBV15 and TRBJ1-2; no clear D gene. Trimming cost V 0 bases and J 3 bases, with 5 bases left between them. Germline CDR1 and CDR2: LNHNV and YYDKDF (reference sequence). CDR3 length equals 13 residues. The CDR3 nucleotides are TGTGCCACCAGCAGAGATCTGGACTATGGCTACACCTTC. This sequence encodes CATSRDLDYGYTF.

This chain links TRBV7-2 with TRBJ1-6, with D unresolved. This CDR3 is built from 12 residues. Germline V gene sequence: CDR1 SGHTA, CDR2 FQGNSA. V was pared by 3 bases and J by 9 bases, with 6 bases between. Written as DNA, the CDR3 is TGTGCCAGCAGCTTGTATCTTTCACCCCTCCACTTT. It is translated as CASSLYLSPLHF.

The rearrangement links TRBV6-5 to TRBJ2-7, with 11 bases fitting TRBD2. The V gene end was trimmed by 1 base and the J gene end by 2 bases; junction bases not matched to a gene: 10. Germline assignment: CDR1 MNHEY and CDR2 SVGAGI. The CDR3 covers 18 residues. The CDR3 DNA is TGTGCCAGCAGTTACTGGCTAGCGGGGGGCATATACCCCTACGAGCAGTACTTC. Its translation: CASSYWLAGGIYPYEQYF.

The V call is TRBV15, the J call TRBJ1-5; D not certain. The CDR3 loop spans 14 amino acids. V dropped 3 bases and J dropped 7 bases, with 13 bases sitting between them. The germline CDR1 and CDR2 sequences are LNHNV and YYDKDF (reference sequence). DNA of the CDR3: TGTGCCACCAGCAGGTATGGGGAGGGCCAGCCCCAGCATTTT. Amino acids: CATSRYGEGQPQHF.

CDR3 coding DNA: TGTGCCAGCAGCCGGGGGGACCGATTCACAGATACGCAGTATTTT. Residues: CASSRGDRFTDTQYF. The chain is built from TRBV7-3 and TRBJ2-3, with 7 positions matching TRBD2. In germline, CDR1 is SGHTA, CDR2 FQGTGA. The CDR3 runs to 15 residues. The V segment lost 5 bases and the J segment 2 bases; nucleotides outside the gene matches: 7.

CDR3 in DNA: TGTGCCAGCAGCTTAGGAGCCCAGAACACTGAAGCTTTCTTT. Its translation is CASSLGAQNTEAFF. The gene calls are TRBV11-1 and TRBJ1-1, with D unresolved. CDR1 and CDR2 (germline): SGHAT, FQDESV (reference sequence). V was shortened by 1 base and J by 1 base, with 7 bases between the two germline ends. This CDR3 comprises 14 residues.

The chain joins TRBV6-6 to TRBJ2-1; TRBD2 matches at 9 bases. CDR1 and CDR2 (germline): MNHNY, SVGAGI (reference sequence). The CDR3 runs to 13 residues. The V segment lost 6 bases and the J segment 8 bases; nucleotides outside the gene matches: 5. DNA of the CDR3: TGTGCCAGCAGGCCGGGACTAGCATATGAGCAGTTCTTC. Translated, it gives CASRPGLAYEQFF.

The chain couples TRBV25-1 to TRBJ1-2; D is perhaps TRBD1 (5 bases). V lost 8 bases and J lost 4, with 14 bases in between. Germline CDR1 is MGHDK and CDR2 is SYGVNS. This CDR3 has 13 amino acids. The CDR3 DNA reads as TGTGCCAGCGGGGAGACAGTCGGCTATGGCTACACCTTC. Translation gives CASGETVGYGYTF.

The CDR3 spells CASSRGLDGNEQFF. The CDR3 nucleotides read TGCGCCAGCAGCAGGGGACTAGATGGGAATGAGCAGTTCTTC. This chain joins TRBV5-1 and TRBJ2-1; 8 bases are a match to TRBD2. Unmatched junction bases numbered 7, after V lost 4 bases and J lost 7 bases. Germline lookup yields CDR1 SGHRS and CDR2 YFSETQ. CDR3 length: 14 amino acids.

V usage is TRBV10-3 and J usage is TRBJ2-3, with 9 bases aligning to TRBD1. This CDR3 region has 16 residues. J was trimmed by 0 bases and V by 3 bases; bases with no gene match: 4. Germline V gene data show CDR1 as ENHRY and CDR2 as SYGVKD. CDR3 sequence reads: CAISEGGTGSTDTQYF. The CDR3 coding sequence is TGTGCCATCAGTGAAGGCGGGACAGGGAGCACAGATACGCAGTATTTT.

The chain recombines TRBV11-3 with TRBJ1-4; 7 bases agree with TRBD1. This CDR3 spans 19 amino acids. V dropped 3 bases and J dropped 1; count of bases not matched to a gene: 14. CDR1 SGHNT and CDR2 YENEEA come from the germline V gene. The CDR3 DNA reads as TGTGCCAGCAGCTTCAAGGAGGGACAGCCGGGACTAACTAATGAAAAACTGTTTTTT. This sequence encodes CASSFKEGQPGLTNEKLFF.

The chain recombines TRBV7-9 with TRBJ1-2; D not certain. From germline, CDR1 is SEHNR and CDR2 FQNEAQ (reference sequence). V was trimmed by 5 bases and J by 3 bases, leaving 13 bases between them. The CDR3 length is 14 residues. CDR3 protein: CASSSLGSYYGYTF. The CDR3 nucleotides read TGTGCCAGCAGCAGCTTAGGCAGCTACTATGGCTACACCTTC.

This chain uses TRBV7-9 with TRBJ2-2; 9 bases match TRBD1. Trimming took 5 bases from V and 8 from J; bases not matched to a gene: 9. CDR1 is SEHNR and CDR2 is FQNEAQ in the germline V gene (reference sequence). The CDR3 length is 15 residues. The CDR3 DNA sequence: TGTGCCAGCAGCCCACTCAACAGGGGGCCGGGGGAGCTGTTTTTT. This encodes CASSPLNRGPGELFF. Drawing the rest from reference TRBV7-9 and TRBJ2-2, the complete variable domain is DTGVSQNPRHKITKRGQNVTFRCDPISEHNRLYWYRQTLGQGPEFLTYFQNEAQLEKSRLLSDRFSAERPKGSFSTLEIQRTEQGDSAMYLCASSPLNRGPGELFFGEGSRLTVL.

This clonotype appeared once. V usage is TRBV29-1 and J usage is TRBJ2-7; D remains unclear. Trimming left V 5 bases short and J 0 bases short, with 11 bases between. The CDR3 runs 13 residues. Per the germline V gene, CDR1 is SQVTM and CDR2 is ANQGSEA. The CDR3 region is CSVRWHGSYEQYF. The CDR3 DNA is TGCAGCGTTCGCTGGCACGGCTCCTACGAGCAGTACTTC.

J is TRBJ1-2 and V is TRBV6-2 or TRBV6-3; the D is unclear. The CDR3 runs to 14 residues. Per germline, CDR1 MNHEY and CDR2 SVGEGT. Trimming shortened V by 0 bases and J by 4 bases, and 9 bases separated the two germline ends. The CDR3 loop is CASSYSRPGYGYTF. The DNA for the CDR3 is TGTGCCAGCAGTTACTCGAGACCAGGCTATGGCTACACCTTC.

This chain links TRBV2 with TRBJ2-6; the D is unclear. This CDR3 region has 12 residues. The ends were cut back, 8 bases at V and 4 bases at J, with 6 bases in the middle. Germline CDR1 SNHLY, CDR2 FYNNEI. CDR3 protein: CASDAGANVLTF. The CDR3 coding sequence is TGTGCCAGCGACGCCGGGGCCAACGTCCTGACTTTC.

The chain couples TRBV7-2 to TRBJ2-1; the match to TRBD2 covers 14 bases. The junction had 10 bases not matched to a gene; V was cut back by 5 bases and J by 10 bases. Germline V gene lookup returns CDR1 SGHTA and CDR2 FQGNSA. The length of the CDR3 is 16 residues. The CDR3 sequence is CASSPGTSGGVGEQFF. The CDR3 nucleotides are TGTGCCAGCAGCCCAGGGACTAGCGGGGGAGTCGGGGAGCAGTTCTTC.